This record looks at one T cell receptor (beta chain) sequence and its context. The antigen is unknown. The sample is drawn from a study of cytomegalovirus exposure and HLA in healthy donors. This table comes from immunoSEQ multiplex PCR, and its TCRdb copy is limited to in-frame clones, with some not included. The sample has more than 95,000 clones, about 82% seen once; the top ten hold around 5.1%. The donors were part of the validation cohort, which consisted of roughly 120 subjects and was separate from the first cohort of several hundred subjects. The ends lost 5 bases at V and 8 bases at J; junction bases unmatched: 5. This CDR3 has 13 amino acids. Germline assignment: CDR1 MNHEY and CDR2 SMNVEV (reference sequence). Study results and caveats: Overall, around 160 TCR beta chains were annotated as cytomegalovirus-associated. Published work reported that the classifier diagnosed cytomegalovirus status with high specificity and sensitivity. According to a later analysis, TCR clusters from the first cohort tended to co-occur in the 120 or so validation repertoires.

The chain employs TRBV27 and TRBJ1-4, with 7 bases that match TRBD1. Source material: PBMCs. This clonotype originated in a man younger than 35 in good health and CMV-seronegative. The CDR3 DNA is TGTGCCAGCAGTCGGACAGGATCAGAAAAACTGTTTTTT. Translation: CASSRTGSEKLFF.